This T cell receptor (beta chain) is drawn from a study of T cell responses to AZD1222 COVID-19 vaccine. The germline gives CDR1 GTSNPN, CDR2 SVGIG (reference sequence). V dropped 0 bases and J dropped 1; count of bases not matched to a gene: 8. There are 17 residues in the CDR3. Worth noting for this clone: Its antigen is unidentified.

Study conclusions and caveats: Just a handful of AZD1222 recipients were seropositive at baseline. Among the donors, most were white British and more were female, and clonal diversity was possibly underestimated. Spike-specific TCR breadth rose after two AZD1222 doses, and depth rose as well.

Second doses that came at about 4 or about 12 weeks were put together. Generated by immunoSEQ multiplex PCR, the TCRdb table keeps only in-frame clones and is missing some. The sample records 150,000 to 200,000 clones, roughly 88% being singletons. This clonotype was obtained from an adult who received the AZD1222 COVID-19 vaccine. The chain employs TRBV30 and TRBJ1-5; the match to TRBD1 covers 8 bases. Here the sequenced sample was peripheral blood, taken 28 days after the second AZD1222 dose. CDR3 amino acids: CAWSVGRGQGSNQPQHF. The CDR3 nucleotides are TGTGCCTGGAGTGTCGGCAGGGGGCAAGGGAGCAATCAGCCCCAGCATTTT.